Listed here are 18 T cell receptor beta chains from one sample, sequenced in a study of OX40 agonist ivuxolimab in advanced cancers. Clones were read by immunoSEQ multiplex PCR, and TCRdb kept only the in-frame ones, dropping some. The sample contains tens of thousands of clones, roughly 90% of which appear only once. Sample: CD4+ or CD8+ T cells sorted from blood, taken in a trial of the OX40 agonist ivuxolimab. The receptor source for this set is an adult with an advanced solid tumor such as melanoma, head and neck, liver or kidney cancer.

The V call is TRBV11-3, the J call TRBJ2-1; perhaps TRBD2 as D (6 bases). V lost 5 bases and J lost 3, with 11 bases in between. The CDR3 is 14 amino acids. The germline gives CDR1 SGHNT, CDR2 YENEEA. CDR3 in amino acids: CASSLWRGYNEQFF. The CDR3 DNA is TGTGCCAGCAGCCTCTGGCGGGGCTACAATGAGCAGTTCTTC.

The rearrangement joins TRBV10-3 to TRBJ2-1; 7 bases match TRBD1. The germline V gene encodes CDR1 ENHRY and CDR2 SYGVKD. Trimming cost V 0 bases and J 5 bases; bases outside gene matches: 7. The CDR3 runs 16 residues. CDR3 sequence: CAISESGKGANNEQFF. Here the CDR3 DNA reads TGTGCCATCAGTGAGTCGGGAAAGGGGGCGAACAATGAGCAGTTCTTC.

The chain is built from TRBV7-3 and TRBJ2-1; TRBD2 aligns across 13 bases. The length of the CDR3 is 15 residues. The germline gives CDR1 SGHTA, CDR2 FQGTGA. V lost 4 bases and J lost 7; bases outside the gene matches: 4. The CDR3 nucleotides are TGTGCCAGCAGCTCCGGACTAGCGGGAGTTAATGAGCAGTTCTTC. It translates to CASSSGLAGVNEQFF. Looking up the rest from reference TRBV7-3 and TRBJ2-1 gives the full variable domain: GAGVSQTPSNKVTEKGKYVELRCDPISGHTALYWYRQSLGQGPEFLIYFQGTGAADDSGLPNDRFFAVRPEGSVSTLKIQRTERGDSAVYLCASSSGLAGVNEQFFGPGTRLTVL.

The gene calls are TRBV5-1 and TRBJ2-5; TRBD2 matches at 7 bases. The CDR3 covers 17 residues. Per the germline V gene, CDR1 is SGHRS and CDR2 is YFSETQ. V was pared by 0 bases and J by 1 base, with 9 bases of the junction left unmatched. This CDR3 reads CASSLAGEGLGQETQYF. The DNA of the CDR3 is TGCGCCAGCAGCTTGGCCGGGGAGGGCCTGGGCCAAGAGACCCAGTACTTC. Filled out from reference TRBV5-1 and TRBJ2-5, the complete variable domain reads KAGVTQTPRYLIKTRGQQVTLSCSPISGHRSVSWYQQTPGQGLQFLFEYFSETQRNKGNFPGRFSGRQFSNSRSEMNVSTLELGDSALYLCASSLAGEGLGQETQYFGPGTRLLVL.

This chain connects TRBV6-1 to TRBJ2-7; 7 nucleotides align to TRBD2. The germline CDR1 and CDR2 sequences are MNHNS and SASEGT. The trim removed 10 bases at V and 2 bases at J, leaving 8 bases unmatched. The CDR3 contains 13 residues. As DNA, the CDR3 is TGTGCCACCGGGCCCAGCGGGACCTACGAGCAGTACTTC. Protein: CATGPSGTYEQYF.

In its sample, this clone was seen once. The chain recombines TRBV7-2 with TRBJ2-7; no clear D. CDR1 and CDR2 (germline): SGHTA, FQGNSA. Trimming took 1 base from V and 2 from J, leaving 9 bases between them. The CDR3 is made up of 14 amino acids. The CDR3, as DNA: TGTGCCAGCAGCTTAGGAGCCGGTCCCTACGAGCAGTACTTC. It encodes CASSLGAGPYEQYF. Full variable domain (missing parts from reference TRBV7-2 and TRBJ2-7): GAGVSQSPSNKVTEKGKDVELRCDPISGHTALYWYRQSLGQGLEFLIYFQGNSAPDKSGLPSDRFSAERTGGSVSTLTIQRTQQEDSAVYLCASSLGAGPYEQYFGPGTRLTVT.

This chain uses TRBV21-1 with TRBJ2-7; TRBD2 reflects the table's D call only, with no check against the DNA. TRBV21-1 is deemed a pseudogene. This CDR3 comprises 14 residues. The CDR3 loop reads CASSKAGLEREQYF. The CDR3 DNA is TGTGCCAGCAGCAAAGCAGGGCTTGAGCGGGAGCAGTACTTC.

The J gene is TRBJ1-1, the V gene TRBV27; D is possibly TRBD1 (6 bases). This CDR3 is built from 14 residues. V was trimmed by 9 bases and J by 6 bases, leaving 20 bases between them. Germline CDR1 and CDR2: MNHEY and SMNVEV (reference sequence). Here the CDR3 DNA reads TGTGCCAGTTATCCGGGACACCTTTTGGCTGAAGCTTTCTTT. Translating gives CASYPGHLLAEAFF.

This chain joins TRBV6-1 and TRBJ1-3; a weak D match, TRBD1 (6 bases). Germline values: CDR1 MNHNS, CDR2 SASEGT. The CDR3 has 16 amino acids. V was trimmed by 3 bases and J by 4 bases, leaving 16 bases between them. CDR3 sequence (DNA): TGTGCCAGCAGTGACCGGTCAGGGGTGGGAGGAAACACCATATATTTT. The encoded protein is CASSDRSGVGGNTIYF.

This chain uses TRBV10-3 with TRBJ2-2, with D possibly TRBD1 on 5 matching bases. Germline CDR1 and CDR2: ENHRY and SYGVKD. The V and J ends lost 10 bases and 2 bases respectively, with 14 bases between them. The CDR3 length is 14 residues. CDR3 loop: CATQQGVNTGELFF. The DNA of the CDR3 is TGTGCCACCCAGCAAGGGGTTAACACCGGGGAGCTGTTTTTT.

V is TRBV11-1 and J is TRBJ2-7; 9 bases map to TRBD1. The CDR3 consists of 13 residues. J was trimmed by 3 bases and V by 5 bases; bases with no gene match: 2. Germline assignment: CDR1 SGHAT and CDR2 FQDESV (reference sequence). The CDR3 DNA follows: TGTGCCAGCAGCCGGGACAGGGTCTACGAGCAGTACTTC. Translating it yields CASSRDRVYEQYF.

This clone was detected once. The J gene is TRBJ2-7, the V gene TRBV5-1; 7 bases map to TRBD1. Looked up from germline, CDR1 is SGHRS and CDR2 is YFSETQ. Unmatched junction bases numbered 12, after V lost 3 bases and J lost 6 bases. This CDR3 is 15 amino acids long. The CDR3 loop is CASSSRTGRSAEQYF. The CDR3 DNA reads as TGCGCCAGCAGCTCCCGGACAGGCCGTTCTGCCGAGCAGTACTTC.

The chain is built from TRBV18 and TRBJ2-2; D gene ambiguous. CDR1 and CDR2 (germline): KGHSH, LQKENI. CDR3 length: 17 residues. Trimming left V 0 bases short and J 0 bases short, with 11 bases between. DNA for the CDR3: TGTGCCAGCTCACCACCGAACTCTTACGCGAACACCGGGGAGCTGTTTTTT. It specifies CASSPPNSYANTGELFF. The full variable domain, in which reference TRBV18 and TRBJ2-2 provide the parts outside the CDR3, is NAGVMQNPRHLVRRRGQEARLRCSPMKGHSHVYWYRQLPEEGLKFMVYLQKENIIDESGMPKERFSAEFPKEGPSILRIQQVVRGDSAAYFCASSPPNSYANTGELFFGEGSRLTVL.

The chain uses TRBV19 and TRBJ2-5; D unclear. This CDR3 comprises 13 residues. Trimming removed 7 bases from V and 1 base from J, with 10 bases in between. Germline V CDR1 and CDR2: LNHDA, SQIVND (reference sequence). The CDR3 region has the DNA TGTGCCAGTAATATCATGGGCCAAGAGACCCAGTACTTC. It is translated as CASNIMGQETQYF.

The rearrangement links TRBV6-1 to TRBJ1-1; possibly TRBD1 for D (6 bases). Germline CDR1 MNHNS, CDR2 SASEGT. Trimming cost V 3 bases and J 1 base, with 6 bases left between them. The CDR3 runs to 13 residues. Here the CDR3 reads CASSEDRNTEAFF. CDR3 nucleotides: TGTGCCAGCAGTGAGGACAGGAACACTGAAGCTTTCTTT.

V and J are TRBV28 and TRBJ1-1; TRBD1 aligns across 9 bases. V trimming: 5 bases; J trimming: 4 bases; junction bases outside the gene matches: 8. Germline lookup yields CDR1 MDHEN and CDR2 SYDVKM. The CDR3 contains 15 residues. The CDR3 spells CASSAHRGRVTEAFF. The CDR3 DNA follows: TGTGCCAGCAGTGCGCACAGGGGGCGGGTCACTGAAGCTTTCTTT.

CDR3 in DNA: TGTGCCAGTAGTACTCAGGGGGCGTACGGGGAGACCCAGTACTTC. This codes for CASSTQGAYGETQYF. The J gene is TRBJ2-5, the V gene TRBV19; TRBD1 aligns across 8 bases. This CDR3 has 15 residues. Germline loops: CDR1 LNHDA, CDR2 SQIVND (reference sequence). Trimming removed 4 bases from V and 5 bases from J; junction bases left unmatched: 9. The full variable domain, its missing parts supplied by reference TRBV19 and TRBJ2-5, is DGGITQSPKYLFRKEGQNVTLSCEQNLNHDAMYWYRQDPGQGLRLIYYSQIVNDFQKGDIAEGYSVSREKKESFPLTVTSAQKNPTAFYLCASSTQGAYGETQYFGPGTRLLVL.

This chain links TRBV18 with TRBJ2-3; D uncertain. The CDR3 totals 13 residues. The V and J ends lost 1 base and 5 bases respectively, with 7 bases between them. Per the germline V gene, CDR1 is KGHSH and CDR2 is LQKENI. Here the CDR3 reads CASSPRPLDTQYF. The DNA for the CDR3 is TGTGCCAGCTCACCACGACCATTAGATACGCAGTATTTT.